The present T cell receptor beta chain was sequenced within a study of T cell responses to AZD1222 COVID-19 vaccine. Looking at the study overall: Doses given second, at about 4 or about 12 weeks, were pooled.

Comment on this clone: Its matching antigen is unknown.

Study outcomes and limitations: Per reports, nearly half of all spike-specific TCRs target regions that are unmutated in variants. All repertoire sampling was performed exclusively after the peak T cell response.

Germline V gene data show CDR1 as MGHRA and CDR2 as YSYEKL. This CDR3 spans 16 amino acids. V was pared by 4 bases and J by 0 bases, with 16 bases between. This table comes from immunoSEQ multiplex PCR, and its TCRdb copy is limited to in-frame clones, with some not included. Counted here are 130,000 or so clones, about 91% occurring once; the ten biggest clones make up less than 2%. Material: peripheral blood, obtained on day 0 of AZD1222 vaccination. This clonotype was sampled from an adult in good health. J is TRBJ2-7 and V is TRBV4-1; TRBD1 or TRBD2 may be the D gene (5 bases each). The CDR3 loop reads CASSLVWGSLSYEQYF. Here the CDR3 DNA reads TGCGCCAGCAGCCTCGTCTGGGGGTCCCTCTCCTACGAGCAGTACTTC.